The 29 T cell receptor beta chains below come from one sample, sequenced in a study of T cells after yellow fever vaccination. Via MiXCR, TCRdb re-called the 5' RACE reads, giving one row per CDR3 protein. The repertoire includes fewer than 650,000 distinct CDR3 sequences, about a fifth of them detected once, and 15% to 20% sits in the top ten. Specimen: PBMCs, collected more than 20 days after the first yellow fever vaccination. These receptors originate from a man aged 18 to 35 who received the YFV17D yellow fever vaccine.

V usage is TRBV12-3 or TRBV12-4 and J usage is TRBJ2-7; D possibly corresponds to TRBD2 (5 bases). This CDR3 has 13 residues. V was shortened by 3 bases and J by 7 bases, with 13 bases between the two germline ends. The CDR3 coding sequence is TGTGCCAGCAGTTTGACGGGGAGACGAGAGCAGTACTTC. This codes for CASSLTGRREQYF.

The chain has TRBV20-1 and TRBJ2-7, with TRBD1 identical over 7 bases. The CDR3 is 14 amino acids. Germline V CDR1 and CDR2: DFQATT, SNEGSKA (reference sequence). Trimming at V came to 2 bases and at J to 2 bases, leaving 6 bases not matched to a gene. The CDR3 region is CSARNRQGPYEQYV. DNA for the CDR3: TGCAGTGCTAGAAATAGACAGGGACCCTACGAGCAGTACGTC.

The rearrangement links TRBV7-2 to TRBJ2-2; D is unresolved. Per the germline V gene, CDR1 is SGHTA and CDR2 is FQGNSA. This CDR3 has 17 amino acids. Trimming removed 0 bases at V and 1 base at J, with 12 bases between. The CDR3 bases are TGTGCCAGCAGCTTAGCGCTCCAGGCCGTGAACACCGGGGAGCTGTTTTTT. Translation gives CASSLALQAVNTGELFF.

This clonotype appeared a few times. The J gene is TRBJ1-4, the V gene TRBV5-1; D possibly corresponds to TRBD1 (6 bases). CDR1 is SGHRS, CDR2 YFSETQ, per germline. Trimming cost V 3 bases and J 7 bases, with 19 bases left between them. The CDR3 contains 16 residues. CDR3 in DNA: TGCGCCAGCAGCTCAGACCCACAGGGAACGGGTGAAAAACTGTTTTTT. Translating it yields CASSSDPQGTGEKLFF.

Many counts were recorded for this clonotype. The CDR3 bases are TGTGCCAGCAGTGACAAAACAGGGAGCGGCACAGATACGCAGTATTTT. Its translation is CASSDKTGSGTDTQYF. This chain uses TRBV6-4 with TRBJ2-3, with a weak D call TRBD1 (6 bases). The V gene lost 2 bases and the J gene lost 1 base, with 13 bases spanning the gap. Germline values: CDR1 MRHNA, CDR2 SNTAGT. This CDR3 has 16 amino acids.

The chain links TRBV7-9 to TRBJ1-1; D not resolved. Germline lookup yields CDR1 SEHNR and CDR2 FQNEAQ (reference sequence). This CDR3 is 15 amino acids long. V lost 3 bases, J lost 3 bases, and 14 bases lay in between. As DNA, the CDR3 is TGTGCCAGCAGCTTCCTAAAAGGGAGATACACTGAAGCTTTCTTT. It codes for CASSFLKGRYTEAFF.

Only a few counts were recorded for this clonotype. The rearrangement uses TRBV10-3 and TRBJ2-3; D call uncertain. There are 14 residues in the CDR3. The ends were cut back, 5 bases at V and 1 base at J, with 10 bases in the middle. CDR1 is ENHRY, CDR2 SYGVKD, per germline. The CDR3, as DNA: TGTGCCATCAGTCGCGGCGGCGGCACAGATACGCAGTATTTT. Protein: CAISRGGGTDTQYF.

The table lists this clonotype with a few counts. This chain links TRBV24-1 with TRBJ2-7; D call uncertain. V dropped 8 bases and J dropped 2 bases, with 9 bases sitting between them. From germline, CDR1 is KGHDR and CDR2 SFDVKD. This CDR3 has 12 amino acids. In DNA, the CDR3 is TGTGCCACCAAACCTCCGGCCTACGAGCAGTACGTC. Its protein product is CATKPPAYEQYV.

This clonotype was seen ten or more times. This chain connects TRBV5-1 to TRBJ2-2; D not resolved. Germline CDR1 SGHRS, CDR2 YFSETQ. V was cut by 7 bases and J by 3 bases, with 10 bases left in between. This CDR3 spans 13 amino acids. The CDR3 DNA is TGCGCCAGCGCCGACCAGTACACCGGGGAGCTGTTTTTT. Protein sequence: CASADQYTGELFF.

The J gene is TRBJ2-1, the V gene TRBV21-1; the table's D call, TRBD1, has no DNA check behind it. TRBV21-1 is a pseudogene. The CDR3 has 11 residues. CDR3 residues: CASSRLGRQFF. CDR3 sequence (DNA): TGTGCCAGCAGCAGGCTGGGACGGCAGTTCTTC.

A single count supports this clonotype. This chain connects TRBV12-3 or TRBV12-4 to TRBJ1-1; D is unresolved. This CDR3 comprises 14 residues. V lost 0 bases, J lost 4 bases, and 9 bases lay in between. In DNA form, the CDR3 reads TGTGCCAGCAGTTTAGCGGTGATCGGCACTGAAGCTTTCTTT. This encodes CASSLAVIGTEAFF.

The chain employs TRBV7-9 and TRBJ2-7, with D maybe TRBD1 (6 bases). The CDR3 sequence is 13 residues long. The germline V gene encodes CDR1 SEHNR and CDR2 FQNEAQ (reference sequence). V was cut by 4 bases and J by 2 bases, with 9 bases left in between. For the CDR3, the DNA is TGTGCCAGCAGCTCACAGGGAACCTACGAGCAGTACGTC. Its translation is CASSSQGTYEQYV.

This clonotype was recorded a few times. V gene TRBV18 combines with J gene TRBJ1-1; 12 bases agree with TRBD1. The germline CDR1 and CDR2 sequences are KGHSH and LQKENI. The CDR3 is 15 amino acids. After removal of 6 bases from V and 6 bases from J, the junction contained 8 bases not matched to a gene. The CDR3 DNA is TGTGCCAGCTCGCCCGGGACAGGGGGCAGGGCTGAAGCTTTCTTT. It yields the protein CASSPGTGGRAEAFF.

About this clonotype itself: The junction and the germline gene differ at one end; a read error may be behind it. This chain's CDR3 is CVSRSGISYNEQFF. The CDR3 DNA sequence: TGTGTCAGCAGGTCGGGAATCTCCTACAATGAGCAGTTCTTC. The V call is TRBV6-1, the J call TRBJ2-1; possible D gene TRBD2, 5 bases. This CDR3 is built from 14 residues. In germline, CDR1 is MNHNS, CDR2 SASEGT.

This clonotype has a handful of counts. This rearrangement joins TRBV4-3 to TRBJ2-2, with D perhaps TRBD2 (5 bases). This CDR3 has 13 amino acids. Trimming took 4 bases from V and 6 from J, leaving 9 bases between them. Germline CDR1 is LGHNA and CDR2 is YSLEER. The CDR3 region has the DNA TGCGCCAGCAGCCGTGCGGGCTCCGGGGAGCTGTTTTTT. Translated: CASSRAGSGELFF.

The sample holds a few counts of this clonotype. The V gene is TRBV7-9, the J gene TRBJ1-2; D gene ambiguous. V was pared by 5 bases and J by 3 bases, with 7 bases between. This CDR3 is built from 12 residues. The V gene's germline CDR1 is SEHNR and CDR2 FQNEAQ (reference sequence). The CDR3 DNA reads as TGTGCCAGCAGCCCTGACTACTATGGCTACACCTTC. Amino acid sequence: CASSPDYYGYTF.

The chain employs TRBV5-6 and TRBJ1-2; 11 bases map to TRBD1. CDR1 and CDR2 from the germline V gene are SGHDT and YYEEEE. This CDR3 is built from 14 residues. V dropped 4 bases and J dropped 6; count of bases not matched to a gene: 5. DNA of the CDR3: TGTGCCAGCAGCCTATGGACAGGGGGCCATGGCTACACCTTC. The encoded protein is CASSLWTGGHGYTF.

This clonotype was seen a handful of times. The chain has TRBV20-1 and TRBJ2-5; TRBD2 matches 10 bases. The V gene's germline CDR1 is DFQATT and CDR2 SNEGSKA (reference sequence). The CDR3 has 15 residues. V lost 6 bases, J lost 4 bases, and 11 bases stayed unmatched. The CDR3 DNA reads TGCAGTGCGGCCGATCCAACTAGCGGGGTAGAGACCCAGTACTTC. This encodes CSAADPTSGVETQYF.

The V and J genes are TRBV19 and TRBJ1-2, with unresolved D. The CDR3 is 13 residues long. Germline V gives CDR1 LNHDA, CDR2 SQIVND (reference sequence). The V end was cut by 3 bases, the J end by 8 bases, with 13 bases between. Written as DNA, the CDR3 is TGTGCCAGTAGTATGAACCCCCCGTGGGGCTACACCTTC. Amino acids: CASSMNPPWGYTF.

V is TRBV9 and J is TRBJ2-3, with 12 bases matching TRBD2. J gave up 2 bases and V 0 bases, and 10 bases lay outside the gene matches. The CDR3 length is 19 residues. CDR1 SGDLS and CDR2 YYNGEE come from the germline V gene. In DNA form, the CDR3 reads TGTGCCAGCAGCGTAGTTCCCCTAGCGGGGGGGCGGGACACAGATACGCAGTATTTT. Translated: CASSVVPLAGGRDTDTQYF. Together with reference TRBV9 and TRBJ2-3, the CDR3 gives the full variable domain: DSGVTQTPKHLITATGQRVTLRCSPRSGDLSVYWYQQSLDQGLQFLIQYYNGEERAKGNILERFSAQQFPDLHSELNLSSLELGDSALYFCASSVVPLAGGRDTDTQYFGPGTRLTVL.

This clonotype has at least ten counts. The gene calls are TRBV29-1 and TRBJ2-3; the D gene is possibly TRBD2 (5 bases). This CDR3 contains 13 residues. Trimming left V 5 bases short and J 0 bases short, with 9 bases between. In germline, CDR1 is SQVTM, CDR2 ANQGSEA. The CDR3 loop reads CSVTGSSTDTQYF. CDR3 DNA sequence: TGCAGCGTTACGGGATCCAGCACAGATACGCAGTATTTT.

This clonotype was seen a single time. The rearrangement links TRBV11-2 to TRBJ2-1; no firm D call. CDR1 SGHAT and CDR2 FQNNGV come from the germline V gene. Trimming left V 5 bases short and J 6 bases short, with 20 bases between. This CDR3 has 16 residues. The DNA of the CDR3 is TGTGCCAGCAGCGGAGACCGGACCCTAACCGGCAATGAGCAGTTCTTC. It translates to CASSGDRTLTGNEQFF.

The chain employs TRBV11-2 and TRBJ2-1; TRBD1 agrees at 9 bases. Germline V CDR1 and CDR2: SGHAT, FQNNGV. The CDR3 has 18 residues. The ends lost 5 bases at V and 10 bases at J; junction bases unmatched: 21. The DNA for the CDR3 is TGTGCCAGCAGCCCCACTCGTTACCGGGACAGGGTGGTTTGGGAGCAGTTCTTC. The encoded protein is CASSPTRYRDRVVWEQFF.

The CDR3, as DNA: TGTGCCAGCAGTCAGCGGTGGGGCGATAGGAGAGCTTTCTTT. Translating gives CASSQRWGDRRAFF. The chain has TRBV7-2 and TRBJ1-1; possible D gene TRBD1, 5 bases. Germline V CDR1 and CDR2: SGHTA, FQGNSA. V was shortened by 6 bases and J by 10 bases, with 21 bases between the two germline ends. This CDR3 has 14 amino acids.

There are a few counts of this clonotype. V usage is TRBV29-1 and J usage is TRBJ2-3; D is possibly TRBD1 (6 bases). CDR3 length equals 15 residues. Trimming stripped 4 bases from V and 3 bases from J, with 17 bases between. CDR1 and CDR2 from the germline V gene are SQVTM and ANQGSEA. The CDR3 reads CSVAIQGVVTDTQYF. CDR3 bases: TGCAGCGTTGCTATACAGGGCGTAGTAACAGATACGCAGTATTTT.

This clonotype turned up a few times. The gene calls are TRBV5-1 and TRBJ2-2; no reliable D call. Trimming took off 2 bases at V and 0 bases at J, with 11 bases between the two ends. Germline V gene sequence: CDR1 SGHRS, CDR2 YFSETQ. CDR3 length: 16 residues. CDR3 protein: CASSFSSGTNTGELFF. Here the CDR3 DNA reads TGCGCCAGCAGCTTTTCCTCAGGCACGAACACCGGGGAGCTGTTTTTT.

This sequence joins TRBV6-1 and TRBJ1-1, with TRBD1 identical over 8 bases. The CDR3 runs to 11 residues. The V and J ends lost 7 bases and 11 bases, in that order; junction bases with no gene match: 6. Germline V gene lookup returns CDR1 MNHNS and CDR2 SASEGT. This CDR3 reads CASMADRVAFF. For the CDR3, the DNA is TGTGCCAGCATGGCGGACAGGGTTGCTTTCTTT.

Written as DNA, the CDR3 is TGTGCCACCAGTGATCCCAGACTAGCGGGGGGATACAATGAGCAGTTCTTC. Protein product: CATSDPRLAGGYNEQFF. The J gene is TRBJ2-1, the V gene TRBV24-1; 13 nucleotides line up with TRBD2. Looked up from germline, CDR1 is KGHDR and CDR2 is SFDVKD. The V and J ends lost 3 bases and 4 bases, in that order; junction bases with no gene match: 5. CDR3 size: 17 residues.

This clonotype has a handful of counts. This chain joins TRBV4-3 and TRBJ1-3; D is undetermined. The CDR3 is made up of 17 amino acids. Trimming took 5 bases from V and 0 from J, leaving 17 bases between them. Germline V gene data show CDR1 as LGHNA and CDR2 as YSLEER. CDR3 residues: CASSFLVQTSSGNTIYF. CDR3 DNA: TGCGCCAGCAGCTTTCTAGTGCAAACGAGCTCTGGAAACACCATATATTTT.